This T cell receptor beta chain was identified in a study of OX40 agonist ivuxolimab in advanced cancers. Study-level findings and limits: Compared with CD4+, CD8+ T cells on average had more expanded clones.

CDR1 is MDHEN and CDR2 is SYDVKM in the germline V gene. The CDR3 is 14 residues long. V was clipped by 6 bases and J by 0 bases, with 9 bases between them. Turning to this clone: Its target is unknown.

TCRdb keeps only in-frame clones here, not all; method: immunoSEQ multiplex PCR. The table includes about 160,000 clones, approximately 94% detected once. The chain carries TRBV28 and TRBJ2-1; D uncertain. The sequence derives from an adult with an advanced solid tumor such as melanoma, head and neck, liver or kidney cancer. The sample here was CD4+ or CD8+ T cells sorted from blood, taken in a trial of the OX40 agonist ivuxolimab. Written as DNA, the CDR3 is TGTGCCAGCAGCCCGCGGAGCTCCTACAATGAGCAGTTCTTC. Translating it yields CASSPRSSYNEQFF.